This T cell receptor beta chain emerged from a study of control samples from healthy donors and cancer patients (dated by TCRdb to 2020 to 2022). Library creation used the immunoSEQ multiplex PCR assay. This immuneACCESS table, as held by TCRdb, lists in-frame sequences with V and J called but not all clones. Of the missing ones, under half trace to an unresolved V gene in checked studies; the others have no known cause. Present in this sample are about 50,000 clones, almost 90% of which were seen just once. The top ten constitute around two fifths of the sample. Regarding this clone: Its antigen remains unidentified. No quality values exist for individual bases; no much larger clone is one base distant.

There are 16 amino acids in the CDR3, from cysteine to phenylalanine inclusive. Left in the record is the CDR3 DNA by itself, 48 bases read in frame from the first base. After removal of 1 base from V and 4 bases from J, the junction retains 5 bases not matched to a gene. The germline V gene (reference sequence) gives CDR1 as LNHDA and CDR2 as SQIVND. Input material: PBMCs. The TCR sequence derives from a middle-aged man with head and neck cancer. Recombination joined TRBV19 with TRBJ2-1; 9 bases in the middle match TRBD2. The CDR3 reads CASSIATSGKYNEQFF. The nucleotide sequence is given as TGTGCCAGTAGTATAGCGACTAGCGGCAAATACAATGAGCAGTTCTTC.